This entry lists 8 T cell receptor beta chains sequenced from one sample in a study of OX40 agonist ivuxolimab in advanced cancers. Repertoires were generated with immunoSEQ multiplex PCR, while TCRdb's copy carries only in-frame clones and drops some. Of some 73,000 clones listed, 86% were seen once; the top ten hold approximately 8%. The specimen comprised CD4+ or CD8+ T cells sorted from blood, sampled in a trial of the OX40 agonist ivuxolimab. The receptor set was obtained from an adult with an advanced solid tumor such as melanoma, head and neck, liver or kidney cancer.

The genes are TRBV6-1 and TRBJ2-2; D not certain. This CDR3 has 15 residues. The ends were cut back, 4 bases at V and 1 base at J, with 10 bases in the middle. Germline V lookup: CDR1 MNHNS, CDR2 SASEGT. CDR3 residues: CASSVFSKNTGELFF. CDR3 nucleotide sequence: TGTGCCAGCAGTGTATTTTCAAAGAACACCGGGGAGCTGTTTTTT.

In this sample, this clone turned up a few times. The J gene is TRBJ2-5, the V gene TRBV28; D is perhaps TRBD1 (6 bases). The CDR3 totals 14 residues. CDR1 is MDHEN, CDR2 SYDVKM, per germline. The V gene lost 6 bases and the J gene lost 4 bases, with 15 bases spanning the gap. CDR3 DNA sequence: TGTGCCAGCAGGGCAAGACAGGATCGAGAGACCCAGTACTTC. Protein: CASRARQDRETQYF. The complete variable domain, with remaining parts taken from reference TRBV28 and TRBJ2-5, reads DVKVTQSSRYLVKRTGEKVFLECVQDMDHENMFWYRQDPGLGLRLIYFSYDVKMKEKGDIPEGYSVSREKKERFSLILESASTNQTSMYLCASRARQDRETQYFGPGTRLLVL.

J is TRBJ1-1 and V is TRBV27; a possible D gene is TRBD1 (5 bases). The CDR3 length is 17 residues. Germline lookup yields CDR1 MNHEY and CDR2 SMNVEV (reference sequence). Between the trimmed V and J ends, which lost 5 bases and 1 base, there was a span of 20 bases. The CDR3 coding sequence is TGTGCCAGCAGTAAATCTGCCCAGGGTTGGGGGAACACTGAAGCTTTCTTT. Translating it yields CASSKSAQGWGNTEAFF.

V and J are TRBV6-5 and TRBJ1-2, with TRBD1 matching over 7 bases. After removal of 0 bases from V and 6 bases from J, the junction contained 4 bases not matched to a gene. The CDR3 totals 14 residues. CDR1 and CDR2 from the germline V gene are MNHEY and SVGAGI. The CDR3 sequence is CASSYSWDSNGYTF. The CDR3 DNA reads TGTGCCAGCAGTTACTCTTGGGACAGTAATGGCTACACCTTC.

The genes are TRBV18 and TRBJ2-2, with 9 nucleotides matching TRBD2. Trimming took 4 bases from V and 4 from J; bases not matched to a gene: 1. The germline V gene encodes CDR1 KGHSH and CDR2 LQKENI. CDR3 length equals 14 residues. In DNA form, the CDR3 reads TGTGCCAGCTCACTTAGCGGGAGCACCGGGGAGCTGTTTTTT. Translating gives CASSLSGSTGELFF.

The rearrangement joins TRBV7-3 to TRBJ2-1, with D perhaps being TRBD1 or TRBD2 (6 bases each). V lost 5 bases, J lost 1 base, and 18 bases lay in between. This CDR3 spans 17 amino acids. The germline CDR1 and CDR2 sequences are SGHTA and FQGTGA. CDR3 amino acids: CASSPQGTAGSYNEQFF. The CDR3 DNA follows: TGTGCCAGCAGCCCCCAGGGGACGGCGGGGTCCTACAATGAGCAGTTCTTC.

The J gene is TRBJ2-7, the V gene TRBV28, with 7 bases matching TRBD1. The germline gives CDR1 MDHEN, CDR2 SYDVKM. The V segment lost 6 bases and the J segment 3 bases; nucleotides outside the gene matches: 2. The CDR3 has 12 residues. The CDR3 DNA is TGTGCCAGCAGGCGGACAGGCTACGAGCAGTACTTC. It translates to CASRRTGYEQYF.

CDR3 sequence: CASSELVQGEAFF. CDR3 nucleotide sequence: TGTGCCAGCAGCGAGCTCGTACAGGGTGAAGCTTTCTTT. This chain links TRBV9 with TRBJ1-1, with D perhaps matching TRBD1 (6 bases). In germline, CDR1 is SGDLS, CDR2 YYNGEE. V lost 3 bases and J 7 bases, leaving 13 bases between the germline ends. The CDR3 loop spans 13 amino acids.